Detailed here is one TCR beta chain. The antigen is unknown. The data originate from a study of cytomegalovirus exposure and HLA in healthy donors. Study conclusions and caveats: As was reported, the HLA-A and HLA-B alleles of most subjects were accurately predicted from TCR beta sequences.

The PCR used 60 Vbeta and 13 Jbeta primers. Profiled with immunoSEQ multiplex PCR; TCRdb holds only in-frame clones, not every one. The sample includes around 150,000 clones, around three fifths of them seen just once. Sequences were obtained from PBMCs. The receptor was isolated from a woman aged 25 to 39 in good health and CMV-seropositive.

The CDR3 loop reads CASSLLAGGTSNEQFF. In DNA form, the CDR3 reads TGTGCCAGCAGTCTCCTAGCGGGGGGGACCAGCAATGAGCAGTTCTTC. The V and J genes are TRBV2 and TRBJ2-1; 12 bases match TRBD2. Per the germline V gene, CDR1 is SNHLY and CDR2 is FYNNEI. V lost 5 bases, J lost 6 bases, and 8 bases stayed unmatched. This CDR3 has 16 amino acids.